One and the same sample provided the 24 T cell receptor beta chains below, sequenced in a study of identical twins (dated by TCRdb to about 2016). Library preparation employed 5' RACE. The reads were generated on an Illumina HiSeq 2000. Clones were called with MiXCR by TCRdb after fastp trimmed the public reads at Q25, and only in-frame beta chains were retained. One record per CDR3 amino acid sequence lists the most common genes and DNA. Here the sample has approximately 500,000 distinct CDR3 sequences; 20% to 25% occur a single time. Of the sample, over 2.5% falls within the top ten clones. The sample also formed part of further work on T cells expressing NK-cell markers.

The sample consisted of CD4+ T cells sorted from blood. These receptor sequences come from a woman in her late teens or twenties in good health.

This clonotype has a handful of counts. CDR3 nucleotide sequence: TGTGCCATCAGTGACTTACGGACAGCTACAACCGGGCAGTTCTTC. Protein: CAISDLRTATTGQFF. This chain connects TRBV10-3 to TRBJ2-1, with a tentative D call TRBD1 (6 bases). Trimming took off 3 bases at V and 12 bases at J, with 21 bases between the two ends. The CDR3 contains 15 residues. CDR1 is ENHRY and CDR2 is SYGVKD in the germline V gene.

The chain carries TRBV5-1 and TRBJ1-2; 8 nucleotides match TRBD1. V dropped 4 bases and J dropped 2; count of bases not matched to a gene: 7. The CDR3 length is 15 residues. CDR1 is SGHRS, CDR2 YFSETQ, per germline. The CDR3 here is CASSAYRGANYGYTF. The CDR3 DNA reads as TGCGCCAGCAGCGCCTACAGGGGGGCGAACTATGGCTACACCTTC.

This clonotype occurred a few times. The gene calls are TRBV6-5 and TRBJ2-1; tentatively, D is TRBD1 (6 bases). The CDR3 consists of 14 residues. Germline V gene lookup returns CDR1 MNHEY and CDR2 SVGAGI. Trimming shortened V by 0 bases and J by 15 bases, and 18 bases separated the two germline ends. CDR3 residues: CASSYSSRNPGAFF. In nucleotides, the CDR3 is TGTGCCAGCAGTTACTCGAGTAGGAACCCAGGGGCGTTCTTC.

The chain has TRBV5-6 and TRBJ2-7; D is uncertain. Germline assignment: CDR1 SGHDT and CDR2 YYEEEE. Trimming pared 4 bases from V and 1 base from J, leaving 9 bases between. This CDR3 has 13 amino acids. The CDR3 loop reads CASSGVISYEQYF. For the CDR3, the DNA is TGTGCCAGCAGCGGTGTGATTTCCTACGAGCAGTACTTC. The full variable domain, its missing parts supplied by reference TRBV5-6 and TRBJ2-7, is DAGVTQSPTHLIKTRGQQVTLRCSPKSGHDTVSWYQQALGQGPQFIFQYYEEEERQRGNFPDRFSGHQFPNYSSELNVNALLLGDSALYLCASSGVISYEQYFGPGTRLTVT.

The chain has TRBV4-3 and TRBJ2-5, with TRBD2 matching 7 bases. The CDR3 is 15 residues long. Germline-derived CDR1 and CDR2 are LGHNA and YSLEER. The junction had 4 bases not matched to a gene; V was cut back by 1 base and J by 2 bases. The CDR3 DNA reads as TGCGCCAGCAGCCAAGGTTTGCGGGAGCAAGAGACCCAGTACTTC. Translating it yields CASSQGLREQETQYF.

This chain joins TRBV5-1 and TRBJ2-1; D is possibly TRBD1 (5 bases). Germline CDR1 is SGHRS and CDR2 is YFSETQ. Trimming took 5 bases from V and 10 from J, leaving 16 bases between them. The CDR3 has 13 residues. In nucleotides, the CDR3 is TGCGCCAGCAGTTGGGGCCGACCAGCAGAGCAGTTCTTC. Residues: CASSWGRPAEQFF.

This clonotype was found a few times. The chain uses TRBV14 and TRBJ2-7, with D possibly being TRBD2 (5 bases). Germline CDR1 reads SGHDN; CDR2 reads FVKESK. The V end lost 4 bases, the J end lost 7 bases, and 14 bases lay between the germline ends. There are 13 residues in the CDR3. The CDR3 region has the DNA TGTGCCAGCAGCCGCCATCATGGGAGAGAGCAGTACTTC. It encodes CASSRHHGREQYF.

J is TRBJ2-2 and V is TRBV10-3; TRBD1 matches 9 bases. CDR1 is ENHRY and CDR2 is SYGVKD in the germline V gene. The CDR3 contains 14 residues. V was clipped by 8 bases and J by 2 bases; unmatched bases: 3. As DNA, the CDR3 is TGTGCCATCCGACAGGGGGGCAACACCGGGGAGCTGTTTTTT. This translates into CAIRQGGNTGELFF.

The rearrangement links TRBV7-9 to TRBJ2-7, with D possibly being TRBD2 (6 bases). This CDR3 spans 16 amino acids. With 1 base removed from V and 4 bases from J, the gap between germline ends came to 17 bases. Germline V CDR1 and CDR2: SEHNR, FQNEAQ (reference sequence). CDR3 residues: CASSLGDSRLGYEQYF. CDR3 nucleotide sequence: TGTGCCAGCAGCTTAGGGGACTCCCGATTGGGTTACGAGCAGTACTTC.

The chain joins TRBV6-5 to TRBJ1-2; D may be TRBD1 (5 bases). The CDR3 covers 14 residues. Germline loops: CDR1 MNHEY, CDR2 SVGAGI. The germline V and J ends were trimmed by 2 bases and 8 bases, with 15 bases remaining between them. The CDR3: CASSYDGPQAGYTF. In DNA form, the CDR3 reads TGTGCCAGCAGTTACGATGGGCCACAGGCCGGCTACACCTTC.

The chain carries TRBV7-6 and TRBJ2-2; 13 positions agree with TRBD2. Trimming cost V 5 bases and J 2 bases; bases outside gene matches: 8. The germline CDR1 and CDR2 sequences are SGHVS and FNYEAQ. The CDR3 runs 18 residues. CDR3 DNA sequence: TGTGCCAGCAGCCCCCGGACTAGCGGGAGTAGTAACACCGGGGAGCTGTTTTTT. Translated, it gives CASSPRTSGSSNTGELFF.

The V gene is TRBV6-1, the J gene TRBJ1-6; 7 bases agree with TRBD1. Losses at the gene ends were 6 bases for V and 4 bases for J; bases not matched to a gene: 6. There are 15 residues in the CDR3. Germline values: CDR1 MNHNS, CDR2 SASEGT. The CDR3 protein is CASSSGQTYNSPLHF. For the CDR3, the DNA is TGTGCCAGCAGCTCGGGACAGACATATAATTCACCCCTCCACTTT.

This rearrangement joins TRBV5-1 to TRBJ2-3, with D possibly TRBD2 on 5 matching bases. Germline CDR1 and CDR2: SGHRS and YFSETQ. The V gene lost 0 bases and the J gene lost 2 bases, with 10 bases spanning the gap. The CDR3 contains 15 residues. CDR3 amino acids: CASSLATRNTDTQYF. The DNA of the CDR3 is TGCGCCAGCAGCTTGGCCACTAGAAACACAGATACGCAGTATTTT.

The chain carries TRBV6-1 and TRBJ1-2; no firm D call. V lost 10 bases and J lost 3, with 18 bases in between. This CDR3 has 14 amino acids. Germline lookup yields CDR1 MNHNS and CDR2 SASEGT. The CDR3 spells CAIRMAGGYYGYTF. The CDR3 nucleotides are TGTGCCATCAGAATGGCAGGCGGTTACTATGGCTACACCTTC.

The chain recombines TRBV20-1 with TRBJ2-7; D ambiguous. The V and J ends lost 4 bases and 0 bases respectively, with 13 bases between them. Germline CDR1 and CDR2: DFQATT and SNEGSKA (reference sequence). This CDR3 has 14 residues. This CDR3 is CSAIVRASSYEQYF. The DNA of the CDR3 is TGCAGTGCTATAGTGCGAGCGAGCTCCTACGAGCAGTACTTC.

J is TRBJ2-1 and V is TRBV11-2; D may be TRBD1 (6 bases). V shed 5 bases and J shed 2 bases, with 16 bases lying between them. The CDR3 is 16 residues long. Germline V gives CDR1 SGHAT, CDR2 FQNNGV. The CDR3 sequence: CASSPNSGQAYNEQFF. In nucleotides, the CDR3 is TGTGCCAGCAGCCCGAACTCGGGACAAGCCTACAATGAGCAGTTCTTC.

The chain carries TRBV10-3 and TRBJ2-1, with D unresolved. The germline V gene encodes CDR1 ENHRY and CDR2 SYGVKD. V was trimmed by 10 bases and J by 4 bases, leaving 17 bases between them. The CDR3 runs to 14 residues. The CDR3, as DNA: TGTGCCAGCCTAACAGATCCACCTTACAATGAGCAGTTCTTC. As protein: CASLTDPPYNEQFF.

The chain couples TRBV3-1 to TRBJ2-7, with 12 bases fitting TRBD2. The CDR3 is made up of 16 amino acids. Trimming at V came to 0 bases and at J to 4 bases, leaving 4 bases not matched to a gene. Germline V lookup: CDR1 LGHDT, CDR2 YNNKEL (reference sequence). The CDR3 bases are TGTGCCAGCAGCCAAGATCCCCTAGCGGGGGGGTACGAGCAGTACTTC. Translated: CASSQDPLAGGYEQYF.

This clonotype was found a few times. CDR3 nucleotides: TGTGCCATCAGTGACGCGACAGGGGGCTGGGGTGAAGCTTTCTTT. Amino acid sequence: CAISDATGGWGEAFF. The rearrangement joins TRBV10-3 to TRBJ1-1; TRBD1 agrees at 10 bases. Germline CDR1 reads ENHRY; CDR2 reads SYGVKD. The CDR3 contains 15 residues. Germline trimming cut 3 bases from V and 7 bases from J; bases unmatched to any gene: 8.

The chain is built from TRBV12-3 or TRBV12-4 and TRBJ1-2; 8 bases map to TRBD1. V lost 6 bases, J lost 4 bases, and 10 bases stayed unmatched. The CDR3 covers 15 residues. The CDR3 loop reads CASSTRQGLGYGYTF. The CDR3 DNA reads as TGTGCCAGCAGCACTCGACAGGGGTTGGGCTATGGCTACACCTTC.

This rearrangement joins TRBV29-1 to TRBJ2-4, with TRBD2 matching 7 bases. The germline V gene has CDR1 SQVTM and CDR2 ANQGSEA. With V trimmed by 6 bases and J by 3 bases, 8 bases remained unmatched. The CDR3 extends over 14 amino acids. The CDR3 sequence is CSVGGGRGKNIQYF. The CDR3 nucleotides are TGCAGCGTCGGCGGGGGTAGAGGCAAAAACATTCAGTACTTC.

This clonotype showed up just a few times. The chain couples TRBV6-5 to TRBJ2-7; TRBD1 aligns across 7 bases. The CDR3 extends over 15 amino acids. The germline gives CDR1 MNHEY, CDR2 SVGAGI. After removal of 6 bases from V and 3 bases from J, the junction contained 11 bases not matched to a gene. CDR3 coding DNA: TGTGCCAGCAGCTACGAACTCCGGGACAGCTACGAGCAGTACTTC. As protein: CASSYELRDSYEQYF.

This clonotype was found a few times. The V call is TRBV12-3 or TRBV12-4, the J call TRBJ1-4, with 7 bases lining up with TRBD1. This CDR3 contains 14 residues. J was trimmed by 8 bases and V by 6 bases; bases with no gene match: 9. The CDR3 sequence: CASRPDRAGEKLFF. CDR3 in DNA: TGTGCCAGCAGGCCTGACAGGGCGGGAGAAAAACTGTTTTTT.

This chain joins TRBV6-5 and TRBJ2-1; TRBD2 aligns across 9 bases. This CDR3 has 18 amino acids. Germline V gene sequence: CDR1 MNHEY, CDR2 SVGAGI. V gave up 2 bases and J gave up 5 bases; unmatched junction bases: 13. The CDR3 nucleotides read TGTGCCAGCAGTTACCGGGGGTCTAGCGGGACGCACCACAATGAGCAGTTCTTC. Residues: CASSYRGSSGTHHNEQFF.